The sequence of this T cell receptor (beta chain) was determined in a study of OX40 agonist ivuxolimab in advanced cancers. This CDR3 spans 16 amino acids. Looked up from germline, CDR1 is MNHNS and CDR2 is SASEGT. With V trimmed by 3 bases and J by 0 bases, 5 bases remained unmatched. Produced via immunoSEQ multiplex PCR; TCRdb's table is partial and in-frame only. The sample includes 45,000 to 65,000 clones, 85% to 90% seen only once; the top ten take 6% to 8%. The clonotype was recovered from an adult with an advanced solid tumor such as melanoma, head and neck, liver or kidney cancer. This chain uses TRBV6-1 with TRBJ1-1, with 9 bases fitting TRBD1. Sequenced here: CD4+ or CD8+ T cells sorted from blood, sampled in a trial of the OX40 agonist ivuxolimab. CDR3 loop: CASSDHRGRLNTEAFF. Here the CDR3 DNA reads TGTGCCAGCAGTGATCACAGGGGGCGCTTGAACACTGAAGCTTTCTTT.